This TCR beta chain was found in a study of CD8+ T cells in alopecia areata. Study overall: A regimen of oral tofacitinib, 5 to 10 mg twice daily, was given to treated patients.

Extracted from the samples, RNA was reverse transcribed into cDNA to serve as the sequencing template. The repertoire was sequenced with immunoSEQ multiplex PCR; TCRdb's copy has only in-frame clones and lacks some. The table has hundreds of thousands of clones, under 70% seen once. General study results and limits: Scalp lesions, especially in alopecia totalis/universalis, had higher clonality than normal scalp.

This clone came up once. The antigen remains unidentified. CDR1 LGHNA and CDR2 YNFKEQ come from the germline V gene. Trimming cost V 0 bases and J 0 bases, with 21 bases left between them. The CDR3 totals 19 residues. This receptor was taken from a human donor with alopecia areata. This rearrangement joins TRBV4-2 to TRBJ2-7, with D possibly being TRBD1 (6 bases). The sequenced sample was CD4+ T cells sorted from blood, obtained at week 0. The CDR3 nucleotides read TGTGCCAGCAGCCAAGAAGGGCTCCCCCGGGACACTCTCTCCTACGAGCAGTACTTC. This codes for CASSQEGLPRDTLSYEQYF.